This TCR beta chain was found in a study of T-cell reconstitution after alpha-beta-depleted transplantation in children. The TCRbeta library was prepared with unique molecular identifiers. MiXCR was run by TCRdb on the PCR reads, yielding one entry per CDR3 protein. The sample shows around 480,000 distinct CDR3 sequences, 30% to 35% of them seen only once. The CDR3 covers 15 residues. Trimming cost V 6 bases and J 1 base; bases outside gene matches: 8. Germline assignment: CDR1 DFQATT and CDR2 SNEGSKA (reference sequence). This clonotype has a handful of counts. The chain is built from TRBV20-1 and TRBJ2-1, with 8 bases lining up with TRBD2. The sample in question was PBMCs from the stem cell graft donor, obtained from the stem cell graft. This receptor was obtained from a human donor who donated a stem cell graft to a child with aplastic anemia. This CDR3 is CSANPTSGSYNEQFF. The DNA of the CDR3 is TGCAGTGCCAACCCAACTAGCGGATCCTACAATGAGCAGTTCTTC.